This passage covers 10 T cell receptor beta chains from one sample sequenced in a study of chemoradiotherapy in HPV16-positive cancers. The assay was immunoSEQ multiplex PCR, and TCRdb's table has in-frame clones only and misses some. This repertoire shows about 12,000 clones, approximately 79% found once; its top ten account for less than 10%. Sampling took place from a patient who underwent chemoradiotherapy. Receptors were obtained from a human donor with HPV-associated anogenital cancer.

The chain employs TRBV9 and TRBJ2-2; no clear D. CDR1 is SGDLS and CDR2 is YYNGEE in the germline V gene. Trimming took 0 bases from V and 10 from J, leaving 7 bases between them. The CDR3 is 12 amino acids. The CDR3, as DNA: TGTGCCAGCAGCGTAGGTCAGGAGGAGCTGTTTTTT. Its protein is CASSVGQEELFF.

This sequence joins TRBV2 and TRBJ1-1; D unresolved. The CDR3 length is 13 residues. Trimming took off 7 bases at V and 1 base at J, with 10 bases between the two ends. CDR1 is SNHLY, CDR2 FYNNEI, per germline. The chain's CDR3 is CASMNRTNTEAFF. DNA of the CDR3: TGTGCCAGCATGAACAGAACGAACACTGAAGCTTTCTTT.

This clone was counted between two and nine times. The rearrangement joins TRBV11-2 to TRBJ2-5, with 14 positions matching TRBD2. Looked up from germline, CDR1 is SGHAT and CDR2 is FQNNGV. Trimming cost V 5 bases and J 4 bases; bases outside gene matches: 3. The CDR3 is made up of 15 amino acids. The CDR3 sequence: CASSIGLAGGETQYF. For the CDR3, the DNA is TGTGCCAGCAGCATCGGACTAGCGGGAGGAGAGACCCAGTACTTC.

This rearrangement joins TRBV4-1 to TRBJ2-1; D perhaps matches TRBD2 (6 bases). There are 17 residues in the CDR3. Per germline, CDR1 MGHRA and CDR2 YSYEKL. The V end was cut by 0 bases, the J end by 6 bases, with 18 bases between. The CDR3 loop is CASSQDGRLGTANEQFF. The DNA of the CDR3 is TGCGCCAGCAGCCAAGATGGGCGCCTCGGGACTGCCAATGAGCAGTTCTTC.

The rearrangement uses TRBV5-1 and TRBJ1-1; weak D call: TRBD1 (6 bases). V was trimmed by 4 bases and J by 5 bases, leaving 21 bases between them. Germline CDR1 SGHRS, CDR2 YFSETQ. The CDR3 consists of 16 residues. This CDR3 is CASSPGGGGLGTEAFF. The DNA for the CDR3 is TGCGCCAGCAGCCCCGGGGGTGGGGGGCTGGGGACTGAAGCTTTCTTT.

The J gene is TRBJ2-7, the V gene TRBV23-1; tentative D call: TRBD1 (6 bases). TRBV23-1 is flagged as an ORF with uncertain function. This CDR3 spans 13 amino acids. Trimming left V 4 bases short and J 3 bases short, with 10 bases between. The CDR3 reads CASSPRDIYEQYF. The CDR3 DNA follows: TGCGCCAGCAGTCCCCGGGACATCTACGAGCAGTACTTC.

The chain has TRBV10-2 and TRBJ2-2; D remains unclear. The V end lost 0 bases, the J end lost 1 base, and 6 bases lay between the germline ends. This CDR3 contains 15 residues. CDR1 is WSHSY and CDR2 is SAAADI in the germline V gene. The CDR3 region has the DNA TGCGCCAGCAGTGAGTCGAGTCAGAACACCGGGGAGCTGTTTTTT. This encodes CASSESSQNTGELFF.

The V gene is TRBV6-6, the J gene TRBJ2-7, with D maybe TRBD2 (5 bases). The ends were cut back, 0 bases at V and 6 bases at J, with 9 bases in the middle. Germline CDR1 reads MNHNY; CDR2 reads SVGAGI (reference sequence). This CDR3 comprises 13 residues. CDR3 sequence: CASSYSSGSEQYF. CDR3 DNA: TGTGCCAGCAGTTACTCATCGGGGTCCGAGCAGTACTTC.

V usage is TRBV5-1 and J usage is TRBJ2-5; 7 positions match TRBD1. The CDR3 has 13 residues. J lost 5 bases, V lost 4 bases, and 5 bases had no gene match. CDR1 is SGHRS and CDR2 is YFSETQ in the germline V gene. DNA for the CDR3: TGCGCCAGCAGCCTGACAGGGTTGGAGACCCAGTACTTC. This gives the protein CASSLTGLETQYF.

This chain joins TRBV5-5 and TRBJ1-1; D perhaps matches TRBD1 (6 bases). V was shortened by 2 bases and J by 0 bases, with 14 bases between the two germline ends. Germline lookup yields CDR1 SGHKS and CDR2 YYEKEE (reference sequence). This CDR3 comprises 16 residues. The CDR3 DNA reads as TGTGCCAGCAGCTTATTCCCAGGGGAAATGAACACTGAAGCTTTCTTT. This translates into CASSLFPGEMNTEAFF.